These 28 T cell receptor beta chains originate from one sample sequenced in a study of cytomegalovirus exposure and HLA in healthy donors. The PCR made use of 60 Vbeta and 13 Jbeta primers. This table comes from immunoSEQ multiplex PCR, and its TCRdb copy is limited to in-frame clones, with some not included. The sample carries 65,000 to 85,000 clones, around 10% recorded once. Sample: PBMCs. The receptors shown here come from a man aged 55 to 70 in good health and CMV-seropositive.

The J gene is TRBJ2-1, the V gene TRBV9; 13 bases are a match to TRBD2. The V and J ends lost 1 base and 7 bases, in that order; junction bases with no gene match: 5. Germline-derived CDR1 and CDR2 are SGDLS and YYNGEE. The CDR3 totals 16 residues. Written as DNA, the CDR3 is TGTGCCAGCAGCGTATCCGGGACTAGCGGGGAGAATGAGCAGTTCTTC. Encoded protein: CASSVSGTSGENEQFF.

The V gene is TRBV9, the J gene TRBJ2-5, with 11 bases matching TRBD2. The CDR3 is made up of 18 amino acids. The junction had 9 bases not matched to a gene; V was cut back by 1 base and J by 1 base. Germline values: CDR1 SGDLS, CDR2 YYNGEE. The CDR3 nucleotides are TGTGCCAGCAGCGTATTAGCGGGAGGGCGGGGGGTCCAAGAGACCCAGTACTTC. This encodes CASSVLAGGRGVQETQYF.

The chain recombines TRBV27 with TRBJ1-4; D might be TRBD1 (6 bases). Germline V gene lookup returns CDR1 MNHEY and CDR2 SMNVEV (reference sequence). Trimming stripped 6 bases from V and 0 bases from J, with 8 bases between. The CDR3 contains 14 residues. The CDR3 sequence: CASRTGATNEKLFF. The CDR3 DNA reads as TGTGCCAGCAGGACAGGTGCAACTAATGAAAAACTGTTTTTT.

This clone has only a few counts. The CDR3, as DNA: TGTGCCAGCAGCAATAGGGGGGGACTGAACACTGAAGCTTTCTTT. It translates to CASSNRGGLNTEAFF. The V and J genes are TRBV5-4 and TRBJ1-1; D might be TRBD1 (6 bases). The CDR3 has 15 residues. The V end lost 4 bases, the J end lost 0 bases, and 13 bases lay between the germline ends. From germline, CDR1 is SGHNT and CDR2 YYREEE (reference sequence).

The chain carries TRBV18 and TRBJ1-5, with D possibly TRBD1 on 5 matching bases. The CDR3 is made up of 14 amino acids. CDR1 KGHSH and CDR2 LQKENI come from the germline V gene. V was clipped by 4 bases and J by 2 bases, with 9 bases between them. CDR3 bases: TGTGCCAGCTCACAAGGGGTGGGCAATCAGCCCCAGCATTTT. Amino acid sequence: CASSQGVGNQPQHF.

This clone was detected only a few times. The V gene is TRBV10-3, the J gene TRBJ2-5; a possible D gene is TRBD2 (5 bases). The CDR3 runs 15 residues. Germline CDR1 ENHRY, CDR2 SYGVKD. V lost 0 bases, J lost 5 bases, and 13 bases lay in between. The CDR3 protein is CAISESTRVGETQYF. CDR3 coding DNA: TGTGCCATCAGTGAGTCTACGAGGGTGGGGGAGACCCAGTACTTC.

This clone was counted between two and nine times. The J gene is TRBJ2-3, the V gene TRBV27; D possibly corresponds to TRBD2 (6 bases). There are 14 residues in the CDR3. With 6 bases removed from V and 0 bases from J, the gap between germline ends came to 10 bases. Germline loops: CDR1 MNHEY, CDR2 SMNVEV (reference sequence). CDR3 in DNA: TGTGCCAGCAGGGGGAGCGGGAGCACAGATACGCAGTATTTT. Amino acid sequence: CASRGSGSTDTQYF.

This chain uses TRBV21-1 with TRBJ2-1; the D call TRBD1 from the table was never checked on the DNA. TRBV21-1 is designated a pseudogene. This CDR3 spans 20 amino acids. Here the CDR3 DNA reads TGTGCCAGCAGCAAAGTCGAGGACAGGGTGGTAGCGGGTAACTACAATGAGCAGTTCTTC. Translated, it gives CASSKVEDRVVAGNYNEQFF.

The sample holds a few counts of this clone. The CDR3 is CASQISGRTNEQFF. For the CDR3, the DNA is TGTGCCAGCCAAATTAGCGGGAGGACCAATGAGCAGTTCTTC. The V call is TRBV28, the J call TRBJ2-1; 10 bases map to TRBD2. After removal of 8 bases from V and 6 bases from J, the junction contained 7 bases not matched to a gene. Germline V gene lookup returns CDR1 MDHEN and CDR2 SYDVKM. The CDR3 spans 14 residues.

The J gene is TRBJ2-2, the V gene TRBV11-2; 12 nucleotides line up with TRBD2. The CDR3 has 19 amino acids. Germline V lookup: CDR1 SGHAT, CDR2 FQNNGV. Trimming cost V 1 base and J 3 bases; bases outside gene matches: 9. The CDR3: CASSLVGGTSGLYTGELFF. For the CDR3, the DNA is TGTGCCAGCAGCTTAGTTGGGGGGACTAGCGGGCTCTACACCGGGGAGCTGTTTTTT.

The CDR3 reads CAMRRTGTNGELFF. In DNA, the CDR3 is TGTGCCATGAGAAGGACAGGGACGAACGGGGAGCTGTTTTTT. V is TRBV19 and J is TRBJ2-2; 8 bases map to TRBD1. The CDR3 has 14 residues. V lost 10 bases to trimming and J lost 7 bases; unmatched junction nucleotides: 11. Germline V gene lookup returns CDR1 LNHDA and CDR2 SQIVND (reference sequence).

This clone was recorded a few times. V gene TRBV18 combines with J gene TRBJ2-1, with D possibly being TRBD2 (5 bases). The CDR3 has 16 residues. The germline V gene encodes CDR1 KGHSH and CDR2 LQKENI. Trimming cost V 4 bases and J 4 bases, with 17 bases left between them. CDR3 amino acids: CASSQEAEVGYNEQFF. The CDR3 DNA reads TGTGCCAGCTCACAGGAGGCGGAGGTGGGTTACAATGAGCAGTTCTTC. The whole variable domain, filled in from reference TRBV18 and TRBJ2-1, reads NAGVMQNPRHLVRRRGQEARLRCSPMKGHSHVYWYRQLPEEGLKFMVYLQKENIIDESGMPKERFSAEFPKEGPSILRIQQVVRGDSAAYFCASSQEAEVGYNEQFFGPGTRLTVL.

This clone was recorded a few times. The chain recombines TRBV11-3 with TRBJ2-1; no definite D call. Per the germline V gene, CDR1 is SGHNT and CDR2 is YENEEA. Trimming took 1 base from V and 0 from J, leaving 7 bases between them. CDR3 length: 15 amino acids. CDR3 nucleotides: TGTGCCAGCAGCTTAGCGGGTAGCTCCTACAATGAGCAGTTCTTC. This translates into CASSLAGSSYNEQFF. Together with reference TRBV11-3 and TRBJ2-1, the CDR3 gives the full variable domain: EAGVVQSPRYKIIEKKQPVAFWCNPISGHNTLYWYLQNLGQGPELLIRYENEEAVDDSQLPKDRFSAERLKGVDSTLKIQPAELGDSAVYLCASSLAGSSYNEQFFGPGTRLTVL.

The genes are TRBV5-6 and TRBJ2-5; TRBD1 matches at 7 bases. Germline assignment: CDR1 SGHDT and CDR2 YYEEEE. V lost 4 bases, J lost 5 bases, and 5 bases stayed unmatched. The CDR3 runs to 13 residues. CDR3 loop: CASSPIQGETQYF. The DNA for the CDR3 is TGTGCCAGCAGCCCTATACAGGGGGAGACCCAGTACTTC. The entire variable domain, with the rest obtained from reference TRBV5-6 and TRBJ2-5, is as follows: DAGVTQSPTHLIKTRGQQVTLRCSPKSGHDTVSWYQQALGQGPQFIFQYYEEEERQRGNFPDRFSGHQFPNYSSELNVNALLLGDSALYLCASSPIQGETQYFGPGTRLLVL.

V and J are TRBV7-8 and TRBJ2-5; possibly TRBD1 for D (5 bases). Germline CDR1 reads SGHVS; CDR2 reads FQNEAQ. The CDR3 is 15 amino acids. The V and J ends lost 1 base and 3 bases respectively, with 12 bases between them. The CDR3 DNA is TGTGCCAGCAGCTTAGTTGCCAGGGATGAAGAGACCCAGTACTTC. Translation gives CASSLVARDEETQYF.

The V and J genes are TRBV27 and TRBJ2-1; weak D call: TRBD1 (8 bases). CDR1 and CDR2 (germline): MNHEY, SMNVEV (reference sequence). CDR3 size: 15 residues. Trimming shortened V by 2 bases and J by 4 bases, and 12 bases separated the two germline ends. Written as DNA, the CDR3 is TGTGCCAGCAGTTTAACAGGGGGAGGGTACAATGAGCAGTTCTTC. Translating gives CASSLTGGGYNEQFF.

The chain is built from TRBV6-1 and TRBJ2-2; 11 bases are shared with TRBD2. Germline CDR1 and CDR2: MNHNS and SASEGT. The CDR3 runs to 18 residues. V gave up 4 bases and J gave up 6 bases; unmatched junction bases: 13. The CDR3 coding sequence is TGTGCCAGCAGTGGGCTCATTAGCGGGAGGGGTGAGGCCGGGGAGCTGTTTTTT. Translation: CASSGLISGRGEAGELFF.

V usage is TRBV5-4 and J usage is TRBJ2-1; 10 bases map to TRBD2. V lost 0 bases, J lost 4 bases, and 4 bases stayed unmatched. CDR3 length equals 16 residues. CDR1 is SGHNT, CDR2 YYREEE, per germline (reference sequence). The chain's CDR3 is CASSLAQAGGYNEQFF. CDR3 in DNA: TGTGCCAGCAGCTTGGCCCAAGCGGGGGGGTACAATGAGCAGTTCTTC.

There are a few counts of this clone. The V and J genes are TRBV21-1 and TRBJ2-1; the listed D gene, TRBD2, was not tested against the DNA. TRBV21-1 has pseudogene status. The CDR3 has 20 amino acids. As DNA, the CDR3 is TGTGCCAGCAGCAAAGTTCTTAAGGTCAGGACTAGCGACACCTACAATGAGCAGTTCTTC. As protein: CASSKVLKVRTSDTYNEQFF.

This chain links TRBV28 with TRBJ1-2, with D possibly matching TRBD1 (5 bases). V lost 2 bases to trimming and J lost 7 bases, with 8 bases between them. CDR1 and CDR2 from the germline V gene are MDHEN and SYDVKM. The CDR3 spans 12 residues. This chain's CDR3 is CASSLAGFGYTF. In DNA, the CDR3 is TGTGCCAGCAGTTTAGCAGGGTTTGGCTACACCTTC.

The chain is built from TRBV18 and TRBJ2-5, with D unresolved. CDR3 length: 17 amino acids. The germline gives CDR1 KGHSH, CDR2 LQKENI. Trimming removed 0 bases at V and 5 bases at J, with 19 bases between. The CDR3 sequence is CASSPPLVNSVRETQYF. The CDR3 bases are TGTGCCAGCTCACCACCTTTAGTTAACTCAGTCAGGGAGACCCAGTACTTC.

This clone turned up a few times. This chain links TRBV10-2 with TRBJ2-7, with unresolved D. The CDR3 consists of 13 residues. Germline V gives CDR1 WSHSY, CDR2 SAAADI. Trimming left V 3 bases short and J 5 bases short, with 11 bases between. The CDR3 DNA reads TGCGCCAGCAGTGACGGCGGCGTAGACGAGCAGTACGTC. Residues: CASSDGGVDEQYV.

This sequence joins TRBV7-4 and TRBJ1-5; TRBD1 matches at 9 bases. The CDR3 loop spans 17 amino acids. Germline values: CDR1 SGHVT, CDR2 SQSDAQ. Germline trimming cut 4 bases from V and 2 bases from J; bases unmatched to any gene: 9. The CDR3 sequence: CASSSVGTGFGNQPQHF. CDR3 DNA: TGTGCCAGCAGCTCCGTGGGGACAGGGTTCGGCAATCAGCCCCAGCATTTT.

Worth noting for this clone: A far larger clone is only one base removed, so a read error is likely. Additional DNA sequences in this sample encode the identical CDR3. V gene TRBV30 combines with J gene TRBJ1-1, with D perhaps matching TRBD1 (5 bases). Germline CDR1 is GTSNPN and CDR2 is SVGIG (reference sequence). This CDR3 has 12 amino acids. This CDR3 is CAWQGLGAEAFF. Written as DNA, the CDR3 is TGTGCCTGGCAGGGTTTGGGTGCTGAAGCTTTCTTC. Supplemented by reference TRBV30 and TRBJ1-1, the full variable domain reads SQTIHQWPATLVQPVGSPLSLECTVEGTSNPNLYWYRQAAGRGLQLLFYSVGIGQISSEVPQNLSASRPQDRQFILSSKKLLLSDSGFYLCAWQGLGAEAFFGQGTRLTVV.

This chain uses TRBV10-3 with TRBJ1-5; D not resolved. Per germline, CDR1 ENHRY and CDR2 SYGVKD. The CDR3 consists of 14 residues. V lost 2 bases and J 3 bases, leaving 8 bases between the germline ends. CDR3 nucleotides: TGTGCCATCAGTGAGGGAGGGAACAATCAGCCCCAGCATTTT. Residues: CAISEGGNNQPQHF.

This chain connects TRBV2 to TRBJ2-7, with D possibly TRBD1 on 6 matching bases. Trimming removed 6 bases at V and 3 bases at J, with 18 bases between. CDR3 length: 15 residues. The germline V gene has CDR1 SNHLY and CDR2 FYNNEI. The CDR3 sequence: CASRGPTGQNYEQYF. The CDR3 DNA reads TGTGCCAGCAGGGGACCGACAGGTCAGAACTACGAGCAGTACTTC.

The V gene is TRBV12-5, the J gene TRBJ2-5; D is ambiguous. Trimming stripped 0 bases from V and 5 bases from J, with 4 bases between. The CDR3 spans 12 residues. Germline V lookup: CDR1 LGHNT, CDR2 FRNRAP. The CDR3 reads CASGLVGETQYF. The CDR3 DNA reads TGTGCTAGTGGTTTGGTCGGGGAGACCCAGTACTTC.

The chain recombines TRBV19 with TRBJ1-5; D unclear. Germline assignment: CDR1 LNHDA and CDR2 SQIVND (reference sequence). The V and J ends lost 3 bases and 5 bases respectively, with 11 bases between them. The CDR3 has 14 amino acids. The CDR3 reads CASSIGERDQPQHF. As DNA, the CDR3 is TGTGCCAGTAGTATCGGGGAACGTGATCAGCCCCAGCATTTT.